This T cell receptor beta chain was identified during a study of T cells after posttransplantation cyclophosphamide. Clones were sequenced by immunoSEQ multiplex PCR, and TCRdb holds only the in-frame ones, with some missing. The repertoire holds about 7,300 clones, 75% to 95% seen once, with 3.9% in the top ten. With respect to this clone: As yet, its antigen is unknown.

Whole-study findings and limits: Skin or GI-infiltrating T cells shared few TRB sequences with blood. Donor CD8+ memory clones often dominated recipient blood repertoires at later times. After PTCy, TRB diversity resembled that of CNI/methotrexate controls.

V gave up 0 bases and J gave up 3 bases, with 10 bases separating them. The length of the CDR3 is 15 residues. The V gene's germline CDR1 is SGHDN and CDR2 FVKESK. The TCR originated in a woman aged 45-60 years in good health and a related stem cell transplant donor. Sequencing was performed on CD4+ T cells sorted from blood. The chain combines TRBV14 with TRBJ2-3; TRBD2 might be the D (5 bases). CDR3 residues: CASSQEEAGTDTQYF. The CDR3 bases are TGTGCCAGCAGCCAAGAGGAGGCAGGTACAGATACGCAGTATTTT. The full variable domain, in which reference TRBV14 and TRBJ2-3 provide the parts outside the CDR3, is EAGVTQFPSHSVIEKGQTVTLRCDPISGHDNLYWYRRVMGKEIKFLLHFVKESKQDESGMPNNRFLAERTGGTYSTLKVQPAELEDSGVYFCASSQEEAGTDTQYFGPGTRLTVL.